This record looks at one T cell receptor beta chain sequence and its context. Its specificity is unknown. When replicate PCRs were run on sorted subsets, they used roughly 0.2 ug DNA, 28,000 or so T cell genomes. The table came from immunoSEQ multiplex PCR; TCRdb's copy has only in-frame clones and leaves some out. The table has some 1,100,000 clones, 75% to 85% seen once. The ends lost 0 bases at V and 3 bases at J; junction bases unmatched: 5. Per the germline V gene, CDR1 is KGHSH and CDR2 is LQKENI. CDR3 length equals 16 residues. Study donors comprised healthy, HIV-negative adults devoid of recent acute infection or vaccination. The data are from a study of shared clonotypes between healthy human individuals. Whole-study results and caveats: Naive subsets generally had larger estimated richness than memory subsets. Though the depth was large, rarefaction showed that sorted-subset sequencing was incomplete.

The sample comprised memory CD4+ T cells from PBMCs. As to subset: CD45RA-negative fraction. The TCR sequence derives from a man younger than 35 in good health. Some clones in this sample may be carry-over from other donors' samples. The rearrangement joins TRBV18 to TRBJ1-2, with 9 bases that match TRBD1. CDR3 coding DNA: TGTGCCAGCTCACCACCGACAGGGGGTAACGACTATGGCTACACCTTC. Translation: CASSPPTGGNDYGYTF.